This T cell receptor beta chain was profiled in a study of T cells in Graves' hyperthyroidism and ophthalmopathy. Regarding the study as a whole: Also found in blood were most expanded thyroid clonotypes above 0.001. Ophthalmopathy was predicted by the model a median of approximately 6.6 months ahead of onset.

Worth noting for this clonotype: The antigen is undetermined.

Over 18 months, lack of ophthalmopathy progression marked Graves' hyperthyroidism as stable. Uncontrolled infection, other autoimmune disease, pregnancy or lactation excluded patients. Researchers took RNA transcripts and amplified the TCR beta CDR3 regions from them. The TCR CDR3 was amplified in a first-round RT-PCR using the HTBI primer set. TCRdb reprocessed the multiplex PCR reads via MiXCR and lists one record per CDR3 protein. Of around 580,000 distinct CDR3 sequences in the sample, roughly 46% were seen once. Germline V lookup: CDR1 SQVTM, CDR2 ANQGSEA. CDR3 size: 12 residues. Trimming removed 6 bases from V and 5 bases from J; junction bases left unmatched: 6.

The sequenced sample was peripheral blood or thyroid tissue (not recorded which). The V call is TRBV29-1, the J call TRBJ2-7, with 8 bases identical to TRBD1. The TCR originated in a woman under 30 with Graves' hyperthyroidism. The CDR3 is CSVGQGADEQYF. DNA of the CDR3: TGCAGCGTAGGGCAGGGGGCGGACGAGCAGTACTTC.